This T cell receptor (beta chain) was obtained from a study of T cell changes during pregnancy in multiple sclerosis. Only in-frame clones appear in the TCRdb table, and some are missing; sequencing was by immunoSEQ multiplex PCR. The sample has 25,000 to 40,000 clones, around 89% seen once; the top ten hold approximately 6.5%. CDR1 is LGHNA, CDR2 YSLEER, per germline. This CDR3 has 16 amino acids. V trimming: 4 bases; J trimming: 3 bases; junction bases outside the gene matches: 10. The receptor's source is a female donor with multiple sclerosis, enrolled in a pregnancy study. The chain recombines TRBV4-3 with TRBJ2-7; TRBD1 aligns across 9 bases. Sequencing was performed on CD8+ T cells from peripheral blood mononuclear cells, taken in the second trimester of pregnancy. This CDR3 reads CASSPQGTGKNYEQYF. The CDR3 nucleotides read TGCGCCAGCAGCCCTCAAGGGACAGGGAAAAACTACGAGCAGTACTTC.